The clone carrying this T cell receptor beta chain was picked up many times. As yet, its antigen is unknown. This entry comes from a study of T cells in Graves' hyperthyroidism and ophthalmopathy. Study-level results: A model built on 13 V-J features separated ophthalmopathy from stable hyperthyroidism.

RNA transcripts provided the source from which TCR beta CDR3 regions were amplified. HTBI primers drove first-round RT-PCR of the TCR CDR3. TCRdb redid the calling of the multiplex PCR reads with MiXCR, one entry per CDR3 protein. The table lists about 380,000 distinct CDR3 sequences, approximately 17% of them singletons. In germline, CDR1 is DFQATT, CDR2 SNEGSKA (reference sequence). There are 14 residues in the CDR3. After removal of 2 bases from V and 4 bases from J, the junction contained 7 bases not matched to a gene. Sequencing was done on a sample of blood. The sequence was collected from a man aged 18 to 29 with Graves' ophthalmopathy. The J gene is TRBJ1-2, the V gene TRBV20-1; 7 nucleotides match TRBD1. The DNA of the CDR3 is TGCAGTGCTAGACGTGGGGACAGCCGCTATGGCTACACCTTC. It is translated as CSARRGDSRYGYTF.